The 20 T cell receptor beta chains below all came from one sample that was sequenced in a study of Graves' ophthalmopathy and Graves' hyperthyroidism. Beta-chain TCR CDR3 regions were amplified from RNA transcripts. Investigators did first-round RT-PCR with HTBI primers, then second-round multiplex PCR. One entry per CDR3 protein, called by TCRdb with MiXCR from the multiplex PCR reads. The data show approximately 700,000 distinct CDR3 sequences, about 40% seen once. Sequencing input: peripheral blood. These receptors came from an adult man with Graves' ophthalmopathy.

Written as DNA, the CDR3 is TGCAGCGTCGATTGGGACAGGGTAGCAGGCGGCTACACCTTC. Its translation is CSVDWDRVAGGYTF. This chain uses TRBV29-1 with TRBJ1-2; TRBD1 agrees at 9 bases. The germline V gene encodes CDR1 SQVTM and CDR2 ANQGSEA. Germline trimming cut 6 bases from V and 8 bases from J; bases unmatched to any gene: 13. The CDR3 sequence is 14 residues long.

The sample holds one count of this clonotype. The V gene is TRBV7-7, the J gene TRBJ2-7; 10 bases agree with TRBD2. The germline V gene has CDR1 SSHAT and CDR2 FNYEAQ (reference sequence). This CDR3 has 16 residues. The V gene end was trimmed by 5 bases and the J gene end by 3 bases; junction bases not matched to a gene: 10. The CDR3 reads CASSVTGTSEIYEQYF. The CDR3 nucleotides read TGTGCCAGCAGCGTAACCGGGACTAGCGAGATCTACGAGCAGTACTTC.

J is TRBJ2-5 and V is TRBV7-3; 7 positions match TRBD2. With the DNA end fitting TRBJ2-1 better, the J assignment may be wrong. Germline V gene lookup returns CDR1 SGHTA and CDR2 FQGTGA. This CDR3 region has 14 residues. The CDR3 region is CASSLTRTSNEQFF. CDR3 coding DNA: TGTGCCAGCAGCTTAACACGGACTAGCAATGAGCAGTTCTTC.

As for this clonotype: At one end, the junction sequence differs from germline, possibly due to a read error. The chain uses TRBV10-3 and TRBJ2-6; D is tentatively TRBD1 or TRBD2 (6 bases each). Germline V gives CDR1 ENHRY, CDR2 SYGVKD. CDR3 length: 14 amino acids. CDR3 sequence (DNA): TGTGCCATCACCGGGTTCTCGGGGGCCAACGTCATGACTTTC. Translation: CAITGFSGANVMTF.

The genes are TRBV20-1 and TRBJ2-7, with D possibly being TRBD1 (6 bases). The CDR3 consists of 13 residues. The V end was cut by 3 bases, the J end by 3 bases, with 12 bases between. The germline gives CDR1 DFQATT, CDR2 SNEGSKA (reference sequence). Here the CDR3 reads CSARYRDGYEQYF. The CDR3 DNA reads TGCAGTGCTAGGTACAGGGACGGCTACGAGCAGTACTTC.

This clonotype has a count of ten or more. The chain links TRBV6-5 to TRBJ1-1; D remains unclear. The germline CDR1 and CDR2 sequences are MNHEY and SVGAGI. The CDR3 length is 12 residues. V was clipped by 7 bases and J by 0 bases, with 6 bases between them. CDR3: CASKNLNTEAFF. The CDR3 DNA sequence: TGTGCCAGCAAGAACTTGAACACTGAAGCTTTCTTT.

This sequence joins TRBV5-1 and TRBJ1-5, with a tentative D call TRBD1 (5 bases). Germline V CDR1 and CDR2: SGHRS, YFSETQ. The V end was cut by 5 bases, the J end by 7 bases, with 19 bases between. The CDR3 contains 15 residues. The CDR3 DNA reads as TGCGCCAGCAGTCCTGGGTGGGGCCTTGGGCAGCCCCAGCATTTT. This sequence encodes CASSPGWGLGQPQHF.

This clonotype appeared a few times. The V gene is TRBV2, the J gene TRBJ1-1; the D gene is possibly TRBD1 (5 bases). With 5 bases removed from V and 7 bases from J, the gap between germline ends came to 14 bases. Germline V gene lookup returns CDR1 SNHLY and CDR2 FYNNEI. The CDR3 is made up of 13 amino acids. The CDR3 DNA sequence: TGTGCCAGCAGTTTATCCCCCCAGGGTGAAGCTTTCTTT. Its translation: CASSLSPQGEAFF.

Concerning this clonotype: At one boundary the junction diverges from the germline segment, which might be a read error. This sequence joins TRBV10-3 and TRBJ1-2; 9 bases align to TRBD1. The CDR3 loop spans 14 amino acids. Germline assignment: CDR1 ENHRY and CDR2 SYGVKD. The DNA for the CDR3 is TGTGCCAGCAGTTACAACAGGGGGCCACATGGCTACACCTTC. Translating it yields CASSYNRGPHGYTF.

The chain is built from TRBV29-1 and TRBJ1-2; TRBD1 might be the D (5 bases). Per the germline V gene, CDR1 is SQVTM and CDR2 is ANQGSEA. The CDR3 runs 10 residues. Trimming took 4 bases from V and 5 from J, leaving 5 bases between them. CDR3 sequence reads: CSVGQYGYTF. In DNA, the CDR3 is TGCAGCGTTGGACAGTATGGCTACACCTTC.

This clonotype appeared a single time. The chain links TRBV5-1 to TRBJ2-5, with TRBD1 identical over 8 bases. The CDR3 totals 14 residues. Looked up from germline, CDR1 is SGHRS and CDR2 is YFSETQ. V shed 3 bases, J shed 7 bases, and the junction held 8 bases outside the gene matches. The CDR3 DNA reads TGCGCCAGCAGCTCGGACAGGGTTACAGGGACCCAGTACTTC. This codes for CASSSDRVTGTQYF.

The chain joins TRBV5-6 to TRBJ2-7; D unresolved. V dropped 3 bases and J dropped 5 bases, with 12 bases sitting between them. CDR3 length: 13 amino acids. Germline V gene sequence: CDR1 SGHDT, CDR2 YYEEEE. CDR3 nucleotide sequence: TGTGCCAGCAGCTGGGGAAGGGCCCACGAGCAGTACTTC. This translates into CASSWGRAHEQYF.

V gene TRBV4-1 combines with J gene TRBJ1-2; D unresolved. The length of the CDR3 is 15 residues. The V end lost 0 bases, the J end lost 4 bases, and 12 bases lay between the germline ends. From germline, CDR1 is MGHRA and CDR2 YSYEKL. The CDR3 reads CASSQERTELYGYTF. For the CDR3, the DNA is TGCGCCAGCAGCCAAGAAAGGACGGAACTCTATGGCTACACCTTC.

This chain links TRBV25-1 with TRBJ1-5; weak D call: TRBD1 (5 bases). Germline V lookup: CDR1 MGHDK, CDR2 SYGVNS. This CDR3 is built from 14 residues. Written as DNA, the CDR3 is TGTGCTAGAGTGGAGGGGCTCGGCAATCAGCCCCAGCATTTT. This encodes CARVEGLGNQPQHF.

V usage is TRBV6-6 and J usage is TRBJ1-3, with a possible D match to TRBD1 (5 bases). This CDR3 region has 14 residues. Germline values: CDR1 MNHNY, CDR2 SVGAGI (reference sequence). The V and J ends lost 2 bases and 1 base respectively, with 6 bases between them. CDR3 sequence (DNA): TGTGCCAGCAGTTACGGGACGTCTGGAAACACCATATATTTT. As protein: CASSYGTSGNTIYF.

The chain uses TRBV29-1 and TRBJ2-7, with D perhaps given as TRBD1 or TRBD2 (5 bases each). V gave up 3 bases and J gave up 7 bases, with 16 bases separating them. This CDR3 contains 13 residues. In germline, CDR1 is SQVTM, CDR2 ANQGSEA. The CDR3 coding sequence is TGCAGCGTTGAGGGGGATCTACGGGATGAGCAGTACTTC. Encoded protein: CSVEGDLRDEQYF.

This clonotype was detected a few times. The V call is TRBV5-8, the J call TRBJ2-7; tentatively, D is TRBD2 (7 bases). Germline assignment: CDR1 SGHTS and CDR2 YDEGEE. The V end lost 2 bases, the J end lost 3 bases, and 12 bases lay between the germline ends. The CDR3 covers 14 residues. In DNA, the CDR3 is TGTGCCAGCAGCTTTGGGGGGGCGCTCTACGAGCAGTACTTC. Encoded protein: CASSFGGALYEQYF. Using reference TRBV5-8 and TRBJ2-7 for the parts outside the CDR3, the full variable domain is EAGVTQSPTHLIKTRGQQATLRCSPISGHTSVYWYQQALGLGLQFLLWYDEGEERNRGNFPPRFSGRQFPNYSSELNVNALELEDSALYLCASSFGGALYEQYFGPGTRLTVT.

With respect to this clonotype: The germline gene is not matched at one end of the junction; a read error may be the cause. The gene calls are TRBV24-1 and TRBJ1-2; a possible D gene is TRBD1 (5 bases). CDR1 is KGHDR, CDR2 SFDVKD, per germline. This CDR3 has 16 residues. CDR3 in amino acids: CAASSSYRLHPYGYTF. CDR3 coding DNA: TGTGCCGCCAGCAGCTCATACAGGCTACACCCCTATGGCTACACCTTC.

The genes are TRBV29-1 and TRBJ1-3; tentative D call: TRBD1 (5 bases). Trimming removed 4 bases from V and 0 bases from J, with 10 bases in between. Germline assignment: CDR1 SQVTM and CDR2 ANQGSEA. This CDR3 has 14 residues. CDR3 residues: CSVAGRDSGNTIYF. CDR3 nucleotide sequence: TGCAGCGTTGCGGGCAGGGACTCTGGAAACACCATATATTTT.

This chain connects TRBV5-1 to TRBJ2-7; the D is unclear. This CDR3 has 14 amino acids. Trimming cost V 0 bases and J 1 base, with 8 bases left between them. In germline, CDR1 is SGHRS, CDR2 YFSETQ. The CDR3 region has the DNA TGCGCCAGCAGCTTGGTTTCAGATTCCTACGAGCAGTACTTC. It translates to CASSLVSDSYEQYF.